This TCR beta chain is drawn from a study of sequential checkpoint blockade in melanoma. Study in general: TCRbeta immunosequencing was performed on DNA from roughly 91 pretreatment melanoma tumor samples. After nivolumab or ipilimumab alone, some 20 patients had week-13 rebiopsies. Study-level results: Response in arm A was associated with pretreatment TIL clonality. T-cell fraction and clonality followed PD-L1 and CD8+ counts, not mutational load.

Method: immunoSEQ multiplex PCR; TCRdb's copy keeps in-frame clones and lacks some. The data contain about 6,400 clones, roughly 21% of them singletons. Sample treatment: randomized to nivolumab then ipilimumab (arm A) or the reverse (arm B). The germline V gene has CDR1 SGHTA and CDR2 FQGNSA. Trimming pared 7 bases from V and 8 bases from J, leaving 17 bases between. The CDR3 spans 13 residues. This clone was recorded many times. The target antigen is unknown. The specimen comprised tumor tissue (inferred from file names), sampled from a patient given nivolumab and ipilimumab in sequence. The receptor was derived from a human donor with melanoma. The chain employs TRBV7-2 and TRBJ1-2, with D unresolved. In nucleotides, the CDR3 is TGTGCCAGCACCGAGGCGGGCATTGGCGGCTACACCTTC. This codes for CASTEAGIGGYTF.